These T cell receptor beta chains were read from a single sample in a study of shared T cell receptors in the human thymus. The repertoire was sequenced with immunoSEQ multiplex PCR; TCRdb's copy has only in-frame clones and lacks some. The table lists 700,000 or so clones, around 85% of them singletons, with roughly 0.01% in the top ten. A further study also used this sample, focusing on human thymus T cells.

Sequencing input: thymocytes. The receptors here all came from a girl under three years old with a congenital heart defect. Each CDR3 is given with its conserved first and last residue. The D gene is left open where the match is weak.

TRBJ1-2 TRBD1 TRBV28 CASSSADRTYGYTF TGTGCCAGCAGTTCCGCGGACAGGACCTATGGCTACACCTTC
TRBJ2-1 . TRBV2 CASSERDTPRGNEQFF TGTGCCAGCAGTGAACGGGACACCCCCCGAGGTAATGAGCAGTTCTTC
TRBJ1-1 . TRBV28 CASRRGGNTEAFF TGTGCCAGCAGGAGGGGGGGGAACACTGAAGCTTTCTTT
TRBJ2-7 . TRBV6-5 CASSYYWPDTPYEQYF TGTGCCAGCAGTTACTATTGGCCAGATACCCCCTACGAGCAGTACTTC
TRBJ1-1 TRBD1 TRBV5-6 CASSTPTGANTEAFF TGTGCCAGCAGCACCCCTACAGGGGCGAACACTGAAGCTTTCTTT
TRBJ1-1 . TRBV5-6 CASSLVGREAFF TGTGCCAGCAGCTTGGTAGGCAGGGAAGCTTTCTTT
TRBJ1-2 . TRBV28 CASSPLGRPACYGYTF TGTGCCAGCAGTCCCCTGGGGAGGCCAGCCTGCTATGGCTACACCTTC
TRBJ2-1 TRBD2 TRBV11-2 CASSFRRAGGSYNEQFF TGTGCCAGCAGCTTCCGGAGAGCGGGGGGCTCTTACAATGAGCAGTTCTTC
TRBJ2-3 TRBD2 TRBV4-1 CASSQDLSKRGTDTQYF TGCGCCAGCAGCCAAGATCTGAGCAAGCGGGGAACAGATACGCAGTATTTT
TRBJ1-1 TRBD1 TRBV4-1 CASSRTGDTEAFF TGCGCCAGCAGCCGGACAGGGGACACTGAAGCTTTCTTT
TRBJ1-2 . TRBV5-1 CASSLEGAGPEDYGYTF TGCGCCAGCAGCTTGGAAGGCGCAGGGCCAGAGGACTATGGCTACACCTTC
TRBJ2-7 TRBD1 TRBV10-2 CASRAGQGDYEQYF TGCGCCAGCAGAGCGGGACAGGGGGACTACGAGCAGTACTTC
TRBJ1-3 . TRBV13 CASSLSLIGRSGNTIYF TGTGCCAGCAGCTTAAGTCTGATAGGAAGGAGTGGAAACACCATATATTTT
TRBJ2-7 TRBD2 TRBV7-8 CASSLGGLAVEQYF TGTGCCAGCAGCTTAGGGGGACTAGCTGTCGAGCAGTACTTC
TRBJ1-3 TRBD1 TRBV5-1 CASGTGSRLGGNTIYF TGCGCCAGCGGGACAGGTTCCCGCTTGGGGGGAAACACCATATATTTT